Listed below are T cell receptor beta chains from one sample, sequenced in a study of T cells in Graves' hyperthyroidism and ophthalmopathy. TCRdb recomputed calls from the multiplex PCR reads with MiXCR, one row per CDR3 protein. The profile shows 350,000 or so distinct CDR3 sequences, 15% to 20% of them singletons. The sequencing sample was made of blood. All receptors come from a woman in her thirties or forties with Graves' ophthalmopathy. Each CDR3 is given with its conserved first and last residue. Fields, in order: J gene, CDR3 length, V gene, D gene, clone size, CDR3 DNA, CDR3 protein. D genes are given only for firm matches. Clone size appears in some rows only: once, few, many, or a class for an expanded clone.

>TRBJ2-7|14|TRBV20-1|-|-
TGCAGTGCTATACGGCAGGGTTGGCCCTACGAGCAGTACTTC
CSAIRQGWPYEQYF
>TRBJ1-3|14|TRBV6-5|-|many
TGTGCCAGCAGTTACTCGATTCCGGGAAACACCATATATTTT
CASSYSIPGNTIYF
>TRBJ2-7|15|TRBV11-2|TRBD1|many
TGTGCCAGCAGCCTTCCGGACAGGGCCGCCTACGAGCAGTACTTC
CASSLPDRAAYEQYF
>TRBJ2-2|16|TRBV28|TRBD1|many
TGTGCCAGCAGTTTTCCACAGGGGGCGATTACCGGGGAGCTGTTTTTT
CASSFPQGAITGELFF
>TRBJ2-5|16|TRBV7-9|TRBD2|many
TGTGCCAGCAGCTTTCTAGGGGCGGGAGGGCGAGAGACCCAGTACTTC
CASSFLGAGGRETQYF
>TRBJ2-7|13|TRBV2|TRBD1|many
TGTGCCAGCAGTGGGGACAGCCTGGGAGAGCAGTACTTC
CASSGDSLGEQYF
>TRBJ1-1|15|TRBV7-2|-|-
TGTGCCAGCAGCTTACTGTCGGCCCGAAACACTGAAGCTTTCTTT
CASSLLSARNTEAFF
>TRBJ2-5|14|TRBV6-5|-|many
TGTGCCAGCAGTTACTCGACCGGAAAAGAGACCCAGTACTTC
CASSYSTGKETQYF
>TRBJ2-5|13|TRBV28|-|many
TGTGCCAGTATAGCAACCCTCCAAGAGACCCAGTACTTC
CASIATLQETQYF
>TRBJ2-7|15|TRBV12-3/TRBV12-4|TRBD1|many
TGTGCCAGCAGCCGGGGACAGGGGAGCTCCTACGAGCAGTACTTC
CASSRGQGSSYEQYF
>TRBJ2-7|15|TRBV20-1|TRBD2|many
TGCAGTGCTAGAAGTCTAGCGGGAGGGTCCTACGAGCAGTACTTC
CSARSLAGGSYEQYF
>TRBJ1-2|12|TRBV7-2|-|-
TGTGCCAGCAGCCCGGGCCCGAATGGCTACACCTTC
CASSPGPNGYTF
>TRBJ2-1|16|TRBV5-6|TRBD2|many
TGTGCCAGCAGCATCTTAACGGGAGGAAGGTACAATGAGCAGTTCTTC
CASSILTGGRYNEQFF
>TRBJ2-7|15|TRBV6-5|-|-
TGTGCCAGCAGTTTACAGAGACATCGTTCCTACGAGCAGTACTTC
CASSLQRHRSYEQYF
>TRBJ2-3|16|TRBV11-2|-|-
TGTGCCAGCAGCTTAGGTACTAGCCGCAGCACAGATACGCAGTATTTT
CASSLGTSRSTDTQYF
>TRBJ1-5|14|TRBV10-2|-|many
TGCGCCAGCAGTGATTTAGGGGGCAATCAGCCCCAGCATTTT
CASSDLGGNQPQHF
>TRBJ1-6|15|TRBV28|TRBD1|many
TGTGCCAGCAGTTTGTACAGGGGAAATAATTCACCCCTCCACTTT
CASSLYRGNNSPLHF
>TRBJ2-5|16|TRBV27|TRBD2|many
TGTGCCAGCAGTTTCTTTACGGGAGGGCTACAAGAGACCCAGTACTTC
CASSFFTGGLQETQYF
>TRBJ1-1|13|TRBV14|-|many
TGTGCCAGCCGAGGACATCTGAACACTGAAGCTTTCTTT
CASRGHLNTEAFF
>TRBJ1-3|17|TRBV9|-|many
TGTGCCAGCAGCGTAGCGTCGGCCAGTCCTCGGGGAAACACCATATATTTT
CASSVASASPRGNTIYF
>TRBJ2-7|16|TRBV12-3/TRBV12-4|TRBD2|many
TGTGCCAGCAGTTTTGGTCGGGAGGGCCCTTGGTACGAGCAGTACTTC
CASSFGREGPWYEQYF
>TRBJ1-1|13|TRBV6-1|-|many
TGTGCCAGCAGTGCCCGGGGGGATACTGAAGCTTTCTTT
CASSARGDTEAFF
>TRBJ2-7|14|TRBV28|-|-
TGTGCCAGCAGTTTATGGGGTGCCAATTACGAGCAGTACTTC
CASSLWGANYEQYF
>TRBJ2-7|15|TRBV28|-|many
TGTGCCAGCAGTCCCCCTGGAAAGATCTCCTACGAGCAGTACTTC
CASSPPGKISYEQYF
>TRBJ2-6|15|TRBV27|-|many
TGTGCCAGCAGGCCCCATTACTCTGGGGCCAACGTCCTGACTTTC
CASRPHYSGANVLTF
>TRBJ2-5|12|TRBV20-1|-|-
TGCAGTGCTAGAGAGAGAGAGGAGACCCAGTACTTC
CSAREREETQYF
>TRBJ2-7|14|TRBV2|-|few
TGTGCCAGCGTAGCCCTGGACTACTTCTACGAGCAGTACTTC
CASVALDYFYEQYF
>TRBJ1-1|15|TRBV28|-|-
TGTGCCAGCAGTATCCACGGACTGCTGAACACTGAAGCTTTCTTT
CASSIHGLLNTEAFF
>TRBJ2-7|14|TRBV5-1|-|many
TGCGCCAGCACGCGCGGTCGAGATTCCTACGAGCAGTACTTC
CASTRGRDSYEQYF
>TRBJ2-5|14|TRBV4-1|-|few
TGCGCCAGCAGCCAAGATCCTGTGCAGGAGACCCAGTACTTC
CASSQDPVQETQYF
>TRBJ1-1|12|TRBV12-3/TRBV12-4|-|many
TGTGCCAGCAGTTTGGGGTTGCATGAAGCTTTCTTT
CASSLGLHEAFF
>TRBJ1-2|17|TRBV28|-|many
TGTGCCAGCAGTTTAAGGGGTGAGGGGCGATTTGGTCTTGGCTACACCTTC
CASSLRGEGRFGLGYTF
>TRBJ2-7|15|TRBV7-9|TRBD2|many
TGTGCCAGCAGCTCCGGGACTAGCAGTCCCTACGAGCAGTACTTC
CASSSGTSSPYEQYF
>TRBJ2-6|17|TRBV12-3/TRBV12-4|TRBD2|many
TGTGCCAGCAGTTTTCAGCCAGCGGGGTTAGGGGCCAACGTCCTGACTTTC
CASSFQPAGLGANVLTF
>TRBJ1-2|10|TRBV20-1|TRBD1|-
TGCAGTGCGTGGACAGGTGGCTACACCTTC
CSAWTGGYTF
>TRBJ2-7|15|TRBV29-1|TRBD2|-
TGCAGCGTTGCAAGAGCGGGGGCCCCCTCCTACGAGCAGTACTTC
CSVARAGAPSYEQYF
>TRBJ2-5|15|TRBV9|-|many
TGTGCCAGCAGCGTAGAATCCCACAGCCAAGAGACCCAGTACTTC
CASSVESHSQETQYF
>TRBJ1-1|17|TRBV5-4|-|-
TGTGCCAGCAGCTTGGGTTTGCAGGGTCTTCGGAACACTGAAGCTTTCTTT
CASSLGLQGLRNTEAFF
>TRBJ1-1|15|TRBV6-1|-|many
TGTGCCAGCAGCCCTGGACTAATAGATCGCACTGAAGCTTTCTTT
CASSPGLIDRTEAFF
>TRBJ1-6|17|TRBV7-8|TRBD1|many
TGTGCCAGCAGCTTAAGGGACAGGGGGAACTATAATTCACCCCTCCACTTT
CASSLRDRGNYNSPLHF
>TRBJ2-5|13|TRBV6-2/TRBV6-3|-|-
TGTGCCAGCAGACCGACCCTCTTAGAGACCCAGTACTTC
CASRPTLLETQYF
>TRBJ1-1|13|TRBV9|-|many
TGTGCCAGCAGCGTACCAGGTAGTACTGAAGCTTTCTTT
CASSVPGSTEAFF
>TRBJ2-2|15|TRBV5-1|-|many
TGCGCCAGCAGCTTAAGAACGGGAGAGCTCGAGGAGCTGTTTTTT
CASSLRTGELEELFF